The subject of this entry is one T cell receptor (beta chain). Antigen: not known. This CDR3 contains 16 residues. Trimming left V 0 bases short and J 1 base short, with 7 bases between. Germline V gives CDR1 MNHEY, CDR2 SVGAGI. The sample comes from a study of high-grade serous ovarian cancer treatment subgroups. Tumor samples were taken before definitive surgery or chemotherapy. The method was immunoSEQ multiplex PCR; TCRdb's version includes in-frame clones alone and lacks a portion of them. The repertoire holds roughly 5,300 clones, with about 70% as singletons. Study results and caveats: TCR clonal relatedness correlated positively with neoantigen level. Same-patient tumor repertoires overlapped at roughly 0.1 to 0.79; different patients barely overlapped.

Sequencing used tumor tissue. The TCR was taken from a human patient with high-grade serous ovarian cancer. The chain is built from TRBV6-5 and TRBJ2-6; unclear D gene. In DNA form, the CDR3 reads TGTGCCAGCAGTTACTCCTTAGCTTCTGGGGCCAACGTCCTGACTTTC. Its protein product is CASSYSLASGANVLTF.